What follows is one T cell receptor (beta chain) and its context. The sample holds one count of this clone. No antigen is known for it. Base qualities are not recorded, but no much larger clone differs from it by a single base. Libraries were built with the immunoSEQ multiplex PCR assay. RNA was extracted from all samples and reverse transcribed into cDNA, which served as template for TCR sequencing. First-strand cDNA was synthesized using SuperScript III with a 2:1 mix of oligo-dT and random hexamers. A synthetic immune receptor repertoire was used to gauge amplification bias, and whatever bias remained was removed computationally. Per the original workflow: After raw reads were preprocessed to remove errors, the CDR3 was defined following IMGT conventions as running from the conserved cysteine to phenylalanine. To get clonality, Shannon entropy was normalized by log2 of the number of productive unique TCRs and the result was subtracted from 1. Scalp TCRbeta sequences were cross-referenced with sorted blood CD4 and CD8 repertoires so that the CD4 or CD8 identity of scalp clones could be inferred. TCRdb took over this immuneACCESS table, retaining in-frame rearrangements with V and J assigned. Such tables are incomplete; in checked studies, under half of the missing clones stem from an unresolved V gene, and the remainder is unexplained. The V and J calls and clone size were taken over from that table, and D and trimming were inferred from the DNA. The sample includes about 210,000 clones, with under 60% observed a single time. The ten largest make up 1.6% of the sample.

This specimen's time point label, per the study, means: less than five weeks on oral tofacitinib. This specimen's treatment or condition label, per the study, means: oral pan-JAK inhibitor, 5-10 mg twice daily. Lesional scalp punch biopsies and peripheral blood were obtained from alopecia areata patients. PBMCs were separated by density centrifugation and stained for CD3, CD4 and CD8, after which CD4+ and CD8+ T cells were sorted on a FACSAria. This sample is drawn from a study of CD8+ T cells in alopecia areata (dated by TCRdb to the late 2010s). Background on the whole study: The treated patients took part in an open-label pilot trial in which moderate-to-severe alopecia areata was treated with oral tofacitinib at 5 to 10 mg twice daily. Patients on tofacitinib were biopsied at baseline and after 4 and 24 weeks of treatment, and several of the patients also had a later scalp biopsy. The RNA source kit depended on sample type: the PAXgene miRNA kit for fixed scalp, the miRNeasy kit for PBMCs, and the RNeasy kit for mouse skin. Amplification of TCRbeta CDR3 regions was done by immunoSEQ multiplex PCR using 35 Vbeta forward primers and 13 Jbeta reverse primers. Tofacitinib was given for 6 to 18 months, followed by 6 months of follow-up off drug to assess delayed response and recurrence. In humans, TCRbeta sequencing was performed on scalp tissue and on sorted CD4+ and CD8+ peripheral blood T cells from healthy controls and from patients with patchy or totalis/universalis alopecia areata. For the treated patients, the SALT score, which quantifies what percentage of scalp surface area is affected, served as the measure of disease severity. Scalp clonality was compared among normal scalp (n=4), patchy alopecia areata scalp (n=8), and alopecia totalis/universalis scalp (n=8). To study T cell clonal expansion in alopecia areata, the researchers applied high-throughput TCRbeta sequencing to both the C3H/HeJ mouse model and human patients.

V gives up 7 bases and J gives up 6 bases, and the segment between their germline ends measures 8 bases. Reading from cysteine to phenylalanine, the CDR3 counts 11 amino acids. The DNA shown is the 33-base CDR3, in frame from base 1. The CDR1 and CDR2 encoded by the germline V gene are SNHLY and FYNNEI. The full study reports these points: Shared TCR sequences between patients were less evident than in mice, which may be partly attributable to HLA diversity in the patient population. Compared with normal scalp, lesional scalp had higher clonality and more expanded CD8+ clones, particularly in alopecia totalis/universalis, a pattern that suggests antigenic drive. Tofacitinib significantly decreased scalp clonality and the number of expanded CD8+ clones among the top 100 scalp clones. Many expanded lesional clones were found to persist in scalp and blood during tofacitinib treatment, and relapse after treatment cessation may be partly explained by this persistence. Because the treated cohort was small and had only one nonresponder, larger studies are needed to examine links between baseline CD8+ expansion and response. Resident alphabeta T cells in normal human skin are also sequenced, complicating scalp TCR repertoire analysis, unlike mouse skin dominated by gammadelta T cells.

The sequence was collected from a human donor with alopecia areata. The sequencing used CD4+ T cells sorted from blood, collected at week 4, from a patient treated with tofacitinib. In this chain, TRBV2 is recombined with TRBJ2-3, with the D gene not clear enough to name. In nucleotide form, the sequence is TGTGCCAGCACCGACCTGGATACGCAGTATTTT. Protein translation: CASTDLDTQYF.